Listed below are T cell receptor beta chains from one sample, sequenced in a study of T cells in Graves' hyperthyroidism and ophthalmopathy. TCRdb reprocessed the multiplex PCR reads with MiXCR, giving one entry per CDR3 protein. The profile covers about 590,000 distinct CDR3 sequences, with approximately 14% appearing a single time and roughly 6.6% taken by the ten largest. The sequencing input was blood. The receptors originated from a woman aged 25 to 39 with Graves' hyperthyroidism. Each CDR3 is given with its conserved first and last residue. The D gene is left open where the match is weak. Some rows mark clone size as missing; the rest say once, few, many or name a class of expanded clone.

cdr3_length	clone_size	v_call	j_call	d_call	cdr3_nt	cdr3_aa
13	.	TRBV2	TRBJ1-2	TRBD1	TGTGCCAGCAGTACCCAGGGGGTCGGTGGCTACACCTTC	CASSTQGVGGYTF
12	few	TRBV29-1	TRBJ2-5	.	TGCAGCGTGGGGGACACTGCTTGGGATGAGTACTTC	CSVGDTAWDEYF
18	.	TRBV15	TRBJ1-5	.	TGTGCCACCAGCAGAGAAGCACTCGAGGACAATAGCAATCAGCCCCAGCATTTT	CATSREALEDNSNQPQHF
14	many	TRBV27	TRBJ2-3	.	TGTGCCAGCAGTTTACTTGTTGAGCCGGGTACGCAGTATTTT	CASSLLVEPGTQYF
14	few	TRBV13	TRBJ2-1	.	TGTGCCAGCAACTTACGGCTAGTCTACAATGAGCAGTTCTTC	CASNLRLVYNEQFF
15	once	TRBV19	TRBJ2-2	TRBD2	TGTGCCAGTAGTATGAAGCGGGAGTTTGACGGGGAGCTGTTTTTT	CASSMKREFDGELFF
17	many	TRBV7-8	TRBJ2-7	.	TGTGCCAGCAGCTTAGATTCCGGGACTCTGGCCTCCTACGAGCAGTACTTC	CASSLDSGTLASYEQYF
12	many	TRBV7-9	TRBJ2-1	.	TGTGCCAGCAGCTTAGCCCAGGGTGGTAAGTTCTTC	CASSLAQGGKFF
13	many	TRBV11-2	TRBJ2-3	.	TGTGCCAGCAGCATCCCATCCACAGATACGCAGTATTTT	CASSIPSTDTQYF
13	many	TRBV24-1	TRBJ2-1	.	TGTGCCACCAGTGATTTGGAGGGGAATGAGCAGTTCTTC	CATSDLEGNEQFF
12	many	TRBV30	TRBJ2-5	.	TGTGCCTGGAGTCGTTCGCGGGAGACCCAGTACTTC	CAWSRSRETQYF
18	many	TRBV3-1	TRBJ2-3	TRBD2	TGTGCCAGCAGCCCTCAGGGACTAGCGGGAGTATTAGCAGATACGCAGTATTTT	CASSPQGLAGVLADTQYF
12	.	TRBV20-1	TRBJ2-7	.	TGCAGTGCTAGAGAGGGGATCGGCGGGCAGTACTTC	CSAREGIGGQYF
15	many	TRBV10-3	TRBJ2-7	.	TGTGCCATCAGTGAGTCGGGGGGCCGGTCCTACGAGCAGTACTTC	CAISESGGRSYEQYF
19	few	TRBV7-9	TRBJ1-3	.	TGTGCCAGCAGCTCTTTTATCCCCCCCGGACTTAACTCTGGAAACACCATATATTTT	CASSSFIPPGLNSGNTIYF
16	many	TRBV20-1	TRBJ2-3	TRBD2	TGCAGTGCTAGAGTTCGCGGGACTAGCGGCACAGATACGCAGTATTTT	CSARVRGTSGTDTQYF
20	many	TRBV24-1	TRBJ2-7	TRBD2	TGTGCCACCAGTGATATGCAGCCCCGGGGACTAGCGGGCGCTTCCTACGAGCAGTACTTC	CATSDMQPRGLAGASYEQYF
15	.	TRBV12-3/TRBV12-4	TRBJ2-3	TRBD1	TGTGCCAGCAGTCCCGGGACAGGTTTCACAGATACGCAGTATTTT	CASSPGTGFTDTQYF
13	many	TRBV5-1	TRBJ2-1	.	TGCGCCAGCAGCCCGTGGAGCAACAATGAGCAGTTCTTC	CASSPWSNNEQFF